The source of this TCR beta chain is a study of Ad26.COV2.S vaccination and SARS-CoV-2 variants. CDR3 length equals 12 residues. The germline gives CDR1 DFQATT, CDR2 SNEGSKA (reference sequence). Deletions cut 3 bases from V and 8 bases from J, with 11 bases between. The method was immunoSEQ multiplex PCR; TCRdb's version includes in-frame clones alone and lacks a portion of them. The sample has some 190,000 clones, around nine tenths seen once. In its sample, this clone was seen a few times. The chain joins TRBV20-1 to TRBJ2-1, with TRBD2 as a possible D gene (6 bases). The sequenced sample was peripheral blood, obtained after recovery from COVID-19. The sequence was collected from a human donor who had recovered from COVID-19. The chain's CDR3 is CSASRGNYEQFF. Here the CDR3 DNA reads TGCAGTGCTAGTCGCGGGAACTATGAGCAGTTCTTC.